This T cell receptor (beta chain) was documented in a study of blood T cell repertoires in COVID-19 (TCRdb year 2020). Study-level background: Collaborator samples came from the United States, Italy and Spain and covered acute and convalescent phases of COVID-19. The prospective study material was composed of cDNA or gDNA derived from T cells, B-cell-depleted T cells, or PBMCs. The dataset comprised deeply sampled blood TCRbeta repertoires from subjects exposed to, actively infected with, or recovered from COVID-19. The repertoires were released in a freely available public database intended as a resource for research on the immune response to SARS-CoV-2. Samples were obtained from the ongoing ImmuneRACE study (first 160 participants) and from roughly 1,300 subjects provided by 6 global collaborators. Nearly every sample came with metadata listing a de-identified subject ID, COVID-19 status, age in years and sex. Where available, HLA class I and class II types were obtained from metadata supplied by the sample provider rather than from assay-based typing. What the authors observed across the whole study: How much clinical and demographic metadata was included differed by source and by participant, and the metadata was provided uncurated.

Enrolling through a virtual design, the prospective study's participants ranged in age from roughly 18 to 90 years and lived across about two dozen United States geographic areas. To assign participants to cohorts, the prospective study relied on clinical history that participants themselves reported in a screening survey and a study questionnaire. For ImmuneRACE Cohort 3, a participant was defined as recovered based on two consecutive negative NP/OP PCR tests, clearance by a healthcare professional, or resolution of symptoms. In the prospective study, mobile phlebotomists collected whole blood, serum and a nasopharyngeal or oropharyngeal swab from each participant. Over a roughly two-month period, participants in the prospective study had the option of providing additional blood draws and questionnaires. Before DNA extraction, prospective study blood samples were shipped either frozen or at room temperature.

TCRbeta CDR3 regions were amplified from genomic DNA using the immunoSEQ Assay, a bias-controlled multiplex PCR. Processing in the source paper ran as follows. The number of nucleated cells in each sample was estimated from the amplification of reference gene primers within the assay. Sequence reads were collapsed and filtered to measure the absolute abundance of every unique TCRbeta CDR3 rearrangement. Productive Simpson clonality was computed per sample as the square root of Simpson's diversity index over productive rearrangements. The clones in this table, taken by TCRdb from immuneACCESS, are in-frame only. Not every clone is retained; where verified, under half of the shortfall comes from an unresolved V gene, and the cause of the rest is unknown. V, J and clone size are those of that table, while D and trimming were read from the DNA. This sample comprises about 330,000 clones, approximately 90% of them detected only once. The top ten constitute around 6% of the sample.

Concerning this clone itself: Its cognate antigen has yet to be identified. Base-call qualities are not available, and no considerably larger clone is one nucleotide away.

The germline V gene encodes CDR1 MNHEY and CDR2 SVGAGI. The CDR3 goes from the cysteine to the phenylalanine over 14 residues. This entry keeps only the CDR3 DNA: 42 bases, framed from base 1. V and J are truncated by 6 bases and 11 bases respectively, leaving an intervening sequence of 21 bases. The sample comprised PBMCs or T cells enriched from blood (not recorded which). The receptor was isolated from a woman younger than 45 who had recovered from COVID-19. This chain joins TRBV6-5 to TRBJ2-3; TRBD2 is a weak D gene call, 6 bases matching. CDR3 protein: CASRDHPLGGEQYF. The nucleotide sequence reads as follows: TGTGCCAGCAGAGACCACCCTCTGGGCGGGGAGCAGTATTTT.